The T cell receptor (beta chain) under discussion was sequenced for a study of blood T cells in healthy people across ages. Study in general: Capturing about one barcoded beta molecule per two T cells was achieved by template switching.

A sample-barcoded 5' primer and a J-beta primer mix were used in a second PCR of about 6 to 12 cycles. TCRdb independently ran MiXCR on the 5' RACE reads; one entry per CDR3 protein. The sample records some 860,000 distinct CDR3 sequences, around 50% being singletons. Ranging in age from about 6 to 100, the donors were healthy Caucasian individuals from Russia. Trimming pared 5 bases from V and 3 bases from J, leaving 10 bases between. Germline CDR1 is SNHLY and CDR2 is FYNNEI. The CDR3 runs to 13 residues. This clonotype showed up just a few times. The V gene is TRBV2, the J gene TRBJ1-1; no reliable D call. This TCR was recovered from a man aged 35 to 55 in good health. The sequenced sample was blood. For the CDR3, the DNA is TGTGCCAGCAGTTCGGGGAGAGACACTGAAGCTTTCTTT. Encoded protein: CASSSGRDTEAFF. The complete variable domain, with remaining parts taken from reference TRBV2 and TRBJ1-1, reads EPEVTQTPSHQVTQMGQEVILRCVPISNHLYFYWYRQILGQKVEFLVSFYNNEISEKSEIFDDQFSVERPDGSNFTLKIRSTKLEDSAMYFCASSSGRDTEAFFGQGTRLTVV.